This T cell receptor beta chain was captured by sequencing in a study of blood T cell repertoires in COVID-19. For the study at large: Acute and convalescent COVID-19 specimens originated in the United States, Italy and Spain.

Germline CDR1 and CDR2: MNHEY and SVGAGI. After removal of 4 bases from V and 1 base from J, the junction contained 6 bases not matched to a gene. CDR3 length equals 16 residues. In the original analysis: Nucleated cell number was recorded as an estimate derived from reference gene primer amplification. Using immunoSEQ multiplex PCR, the repertoire was profiled, and TCRdb retains in-frame clones only, with some absent. D and trimming were read from the DNA, whereas the V and J calls and clone size are those reported in that table. Counted here are tens of thousands of clones, 80% to 90% occurring once; the ten biggest clones make up more than 1.4%.

The chain is built from TRBV6-5 and TRBJ2-7; 11 positions agree with TRBD2. This receptor was identified in a woman in her fifties or sixties with acute or convalescent COVID-19. The specimen sequenced was peripheral blood. This CDR3 reads CASSSTSGGESYEQYF. The CDR3 nucleotides read TGTGCCAGCAGTTCCACTAGCGGGGGCGAATCCTACGAGCAGTACTTC.